This passage covers 29 T cell receptor beta chains from one sample sequenced in a study of CD8+ T cells in alopecia areata. After isolation, RNA underwent reverse transcription to generate cDNA as the sequencing template. Method: immunoSEQ multiplex PCR; TCRdb's copy keeps in-frame clones and lacks some. The data hold more than 150,000 clones, with approximately 56% observed a single time. The sample consisted of CD4+ T cells sorted from blood, taken at week 0. These receptors all come from a human donor with alopecia areata.

This clone was detected only a few times. The V call is TRBV19, the J call TRBJ2-2; TRBD1 or TRBD2 may be the D gene (5 bases each). CDR3 size: 16 residues. Deletions cut 9 bases from V and 0 bases from J, with 17 bases between. Germline CDR1 and CDR2: LNHDA and SQIVND (reference sequence). CDR3 protein: CASSRWDRSNTGELFF. CDR3 DNA sequence: TGTGCCAGCAGCAGGTGGGACCGATCGAACACCGGGGAGCTGTTTTTT. Looking up the rest from reference TRBV19 and TRBJ2-2 gives the full variable domain: DGGITQSPKYLFRKEGQNVTLSCEQNLNHDAMYWYRQDPGQGLRLIYYSQIVNDFQKGDIAEGYSVSREKKESFPLTVTSAQKNPTAFYLCASSRWDRSNTGELFFGEGSRLTVL.

The chain uses TRBV6-1 and TRBJ2-2; D not resolved. This CDR3 is 15 amino acids long. Germline-derived CDR1 and CDR2 are MNHNS and SASEGT. Deletions cut 1 base from V and 6 bases from J, with 12 bases between. CDR3 in amino acids: CASSEGKKVAGELFF. CDR3 DNA sequence: TGTGCCAGCAGTGAAGGGAAAAAGGTAGCCGGGGAGCTGTTTTTT.

This clone was found a few times. The rearrangement joins TRBV18 to TRBJ2-5, with D hard to call. Germline lookup yields CDR1 KGHSH and CDR2 LQKENI. This CDR3 spans 16 amino acids. Trimming shortened V by 2 bases and J by 1 base, and 14 bases separated the two germline ends. CDR3 amino acids: CASSPKVGATQETQYF. The DNA for the CDR3 is TGTGCCAGCTCACCAAAAGTGGGTGCGACCCAAGAGACCCAGTACTTC.

The CDR3 loop reads CASSLIVVGELFF. The CDR3, as DNA: TGCGCCAGCAGCTTGATAGTAGTCGGGGAGCTGTTTTTT. The gene calls are TRBV5-1 and TRBJ2-2; D unclear. The V and J ends lost 1 base and 7 bases respectively, with 8 bases between them. CDR1 and CDR2 from the germline V gene are SGHRS and YFSETQ. The CDR3 runs 13 residues. The full variable domain, its missing parts supplied by reference TRBV5-1 and TRBJ2-2, is KAGVTQTPRYLIKTRGQQVTLSCSPISGHRSVSWYQQTPGQGLQFLFEYFSETQRNKGNFPGRFSGRQFSNSRSEMNVSTLELGDSALYLCASSLIVVGELFFGEGSRLTVL.

This clone was seen more than once but under ten times. The V and J genes are TRBV29-1 and TRBJ2-2; no clear D. CDR3 length: 12 residues. Between the trimmed V and J ends, which lost 4 bases and 3 bases, there was a span of 6 bases. The germline gives CDR1 SQVTM, CDR2 ANQGSEA. CDR3: CSVGLYTGELFF. The CDR3 DNA reads TGCAGCGTTGGGTTATACACCGGGGAGCTGTTTTTT.

This clone has ten or more counts. The chain recombines TRBV10-3 with TRBJ1-2, with D perhaps TRBD1 (5 bases). Germline loops: CDR1 ENHRY, CDR2 SYGVKD. CDR3 size: 11 residues. The ends were cut back, 4 bases at V and 11 bases at J, with 11 bases in the middle. The CDR3 reads CAISAGREYTF. The DNA for the CDR3 is TGTGCCATCAGTGCAGGCAGGGAGTACACCTTC.

This clone was found a few times. The genes are TRBV2 and TRBJ1-5; D is perhaps TRBD1 (6 bases). Germline lookup yields CDR1 SNHLY and CDR2 FYNNEI. The V gene lost 7 bases and the J gene lost 1 base, with 14 bases spanning the gap. There are 15 residues in the CDR3. CDR3 nucleotides: TGTGCCAGCAACCAAGTCGGGACAAGCAATCAGCCCCAGCATTTT. Protein product: CASNQVGTSNQPQHF. The whole variable domain, filled in from reference TRBV2 and TRBJ1-5, reads EPEVTQTPSHQVTQMGQEVILRCVPISNHLYFYWYRQILGQKVEFLVSFYNNEISEKSEIFDDQFSVERPDGSNFTLKIRSTKLEDSAMYFCASNQVGTSNQPQHFGDGTRLSIL.

This clone was detected only once. This sequence joins TRBV20-1 and TRBJ2-1, with D hard to call. V dropped 8 bases and J dropped 10 bases, with 12 bases sitting between them. In germline, CDR1 is DFQATT, CDR2 SNEGSKA (reference sequence). The CDR3 covers 10 residues. As DNA, the CDR3 is TGCAGTACGAGTACATGGGAGCAGTTCTTC. This encodes CSTSTWEQFF.

The rearrangement uses TRBV25-1 and TRBJ1-1; no firm D call. CDR3 length equals 13 residues. CDR1 is MGHDK and CDR2 is SYGVNS in the germline V gene. V lost 4 bases and J lost 1, with 7 bases in between. The CDR3 region has the DNA TGTGCCAGCAGTGGGGTTGAGAACACTGAAGCTTTCTTT. Residues: CASSGVENTEAFF. The full variable domain, with the rest looked up from reference TRBV25-1 and TRBJ1-1, is EADIYQTPRYLVIGTGKKITLECSQTMGHDKMYWYQQDPGMELHLIHYSYGVNSTEKGDLSSESTVSRIRTEHFPLTLESARPSHTSQYLCASSGVENTEAFFGQGTRLTVV.

The chain carries TRBV25-1 and TRBJ2-7; unclear D gene. V lost 5 bases and J lost 1, with 9 bases in between. CDR1 MGHDK and CDR2 SYGVNS come from the germline V gene. This CDR3 comprises 13 residues. The CDR3 coding sequence is TGTGCCAGCAGTAGAGTAGGGTCCTACGAGCAGTACTTC. Translating gives CASSRVGSYEQYF.

The chain joins TRBV9 to TRBJ2-3; D is undetermined. Per the germline V gene, CDR1 is SGDLS and CDR2 is YYNGEE. The V end was cut by 2 bases, the J end by 2 bases, with 9 bases between. This CDR3 comprises 14 residues. CDR3 coding DNA: TGTGCCAGCAGCGTTCGCCAGAACACAGATACGCAGTATTTT. Translation: CASSVRQNTDTQYF.

In this sample, this clone turned up a few times. This chain joins TRBV6-1 and TRBJ1-5, with D uncertain. The germline V and J ends were trimmed by 4 bases and 7 bases, with 5 bases remaining between them. From germline, CDR1 is MNHNS and CDR2 SASEGT. The CDR3 has 11 amino acids. CDR3: CASSVTQPQHF. The CDR3 region has the DNA TGTGCCAGCAGTGTGACGCAGCCCCAGCATTTT.

The rearrangement uses TRBV29-1 and TRBJ1-2; D remains unclear. CDR1 SQVTM and CDR2 ANQGSEA come from the germline V gene. The V and J ends lost 4 bases and 4 bases respectively, with 10 bases between them. CDR3 length: 12 amino acids. In DNA form, the CDR3 reads TGCAGCGTTGGAAGAATTACCTATGGCTACACCTTC. It encodes CSVGRITYGYTF.

The genes are TRBV2 and TRBJ1-5, with 8 bases fitting TRBD1. The germline CDR1 and CDR2 sequences are SNHLY and FYNNEI. The V segment lost 4 bases and the J segment 7 bases; nucleotides outside the gene matches: 3. This CDR3 has 13 residues. This CDR3 reads CASSGTGIQPQHF. The CDR3 DNA reads TGTGCCAGCAGTGGGACAGGGATACAGCCCCAGCATTTT.

This clone was observed a handful of times. CDR3 amino acids: CAISESPGAGANVLTF. The CDR3 nucleotides read TGTGCCATCAGTGAGTCCCCAGGGGCTGGGGCCAACGTCCTGACTTTC. This chain links TRBV10-3 with TRBJ2-6; a possible D gene is TRBD1 (6 bases). In germline, CDR1 is ENHRY, CDR2 SYGVKD. V shed 0 bases and J shed 2 bases, with 8 bases lying between them. This CDR3 spans 16 amino acids.

V usage is TRBV7-9 and J usage is TRBJ2-7; 7 bases agree with TRBD1. The CDR3 is made up of 12 amino acids. Germline loops: CDR1 SEHNR, CDR2 FQNEAQ (reference sequence). The V gene end was trimmed by 4 bases and the J gene end by 10 bases; junction bases not matched to a gene: 7. CDR3 sequence reads: CASSSTGQSQYF. As DNA, the CDR3 is TGTGCCAGCAGCTCGACGGGACAGTCCCAGTACTTC.

CDR3 sequence (DNA): TGTGCCAGCAGCCCGGGGGCCGGAGAGACCCAGTACTTC. Its protein product is CASSPGAGETQYF. The chain couples TRBV7-9 to TRBJ2-5, with D perhaps assigned TRBD1 or TRBD2 (6 bases each). CDR1 and CDR2 from the germline V gene are SEHNR and FQNEAQ (reference sequence). CDR3 length equals 13 residues. The V end was cut by 5 bases, the J end by 4 bases, with 11 bases between.

In the case of this clone: The same CDR3 can be traced to other DNA sequences in this sample. J is TRBJ2-7 and V is TRBV7-3, with D possibly matching TRBD2 (6 bases). Trimming stripped 2 bases from V and 4 bases from J, with 9 bases between. Germline values: CDR1 SGHTA, CDR2 FQGTGA. This CDR3 spans 13 amino acids. CDR3 nucleotide sequence: TGTGCCAGCAGCTTAGGGACTGAGTACGAGCAGTACTTC. Translating gives CASSLGTEYEQYF.

This chain uses TRBV30 with TRBJ1-5; weak D call: TRBD1 (5 bases). Germline-derived CDR1 and CDR2 are GTSNPN and SVGIG (reference sequence). This CDR3 region has 13 residues. Deletions cut 2 bases from V and 7 bases from J, with 12 bases between. The CDR3 here is CAWSPGMNQPQHF. The CDR3 coding sequence is TGTGCCTGGAGTCCAGGGATGAACCAGCCCCAGCATTTT.

The rearrangement links TRBV29-1 to TRBJ1-2; 7 bases map to TRBD1. CDR1 and CDR2 (germline): SQVTM, ANQGSEA. The V segment lost 7 bases and the J segment 7 bases; nucleotides outside the gene matches: 12. The CDR3 is 13 amino acids. The CDR3 loop reads CSAGARGHFGYTF. The DNA for the CDR3 is TGCAGCGCCGGGGCAAGGGGGCACTTTGGCTACACCTTC. Based on the CDR3 plus reference TRBV29-1 and TRBJ1-2, the full variable domain is SAVISQKPSRDICQRGTSLTIQCQVDSQVTMMFWYRQQPGQSLTLIATANQGSEATYESGFVIDKFPISRPNLTFSTLTVSNMSPEDSSIYLCSAGARGHFGYTFGSGTRLTVV.

The chain joins TRBV2 to TRBJ1-5; D gene uncertain. Trimming removed 3 bases from V and 0 bases from J, with 6 bases in between. The CDR3 sequence is 14 residues long. Germline V lookup: CDR1 SNHLY, CDR2 FYNNEI. The CDR3 region has the DNA TGTGCCAGCAGTGAGGGATATAGCAATCAGCCCCAGCATTTT. This codes for CASSEGYSNQPQHF. Looking up the rest from reference TRBV2 and TRBJ1-5 gives the full variable domain: EPEVTQTPSHQVTQMGQEVILRCVPISNHLYFYWYRQILGQKVEFLVSFYNNEISEKSEIFDDQFSVERPDGSNFTLKIRSTKLEDSAMYFCASSEGYSNQPQHFGDGTRLSIL.

This clone was detected once. V gene TRBV4-1 combines with J gene TRBJ2-7; either TRBD1 or TRBD2 may fit D (5 bases each). The CDR3 sequence is 15 residues long. Germline V CDR1 and CDR2: MGHRA, YSYEKL. V was shortened by 0 bases and J by 0 bases, with 9 bases between the two germline ends. CDR3 loop: CASSQEGTGSYEQYF. The CDR3 nucleotides are TGCGCCAGCAGCCAAGAAGGGACGGGCTCCTACGAGCAGTACTTC.

V usage is TRBV30 and J usage is TRBJ1-3; D is uncertain. This CDR3 is built from 12 residues. CDR1 and CDR2 (germline): GTSNPN, SVGIG (reference sequence). V shed 4 bases and J shed 4 bases, with 8 bases lying between them. The CDR3 protein is CAWKSSGNTIYF. The CDR3 bases are TGTGCCTGGAAGTCCTCCGGAAACACCATATATTTT.

The rearrangement links TRBV30 to TRBJ1-1; TRBD1 matches at 8 bases. From germline, CDR1 is GTSNPN and CDR2 SVGIG (reference sequence). V lost 2 bases and J lost 4; bases outside the gene matches: 3. CDR3 length equals 13 residues. CDR3 DNA: TGTGCCTGGAGTCATACAGGGGGCACTGAAGCTTTCTTT. It specifies CAWSHTGGTEAFF.

The CDR3 here is CASSRDGNSPLHF. The CDR3 region has the DNA TGTGCCAGCAGCCGGGACGGAAATTCACCCCTCCACTTT. J is TRBJ1-6 and V is TRBV6-5; D perhaps matches TRBD1 (5 bases). This CDR3 spans 13 amino acids. The germline V and J ends were trimmed by 6 bases and 7 bases, with 10 bases remaining between them. Germline V gives CDR1 MNHEY, CDR2 SVGAGI.

The V and J genes are TRBV2 and TRBJ2-3; 7 bases map to TRBD2. CDR1 is SNHLY, CDR2 FYNNEI, per germline. This CDR3 comprises 16 residues. Trimming at V came to 5 bases and at J to 3 bases, leaving 11 bases not matched to a gene. The DNA for the CDR3 is TGTGCCAGCAGTACCCTCTCCGGGGGGATAACAGATACGCAGTATTTT. Translation: CASSTLSGGITDTQYF.

The rearrangement links TRBV7-2 to TRBJ2-2; 7 bases are a match to TRBD2. CDR1 and CDR2 (germline): SGHTA, FQGNSA. This CDR3 contains 16 residues. Trimming at V came to 5 bases and at J to 4 bases, leaving 10 bases not matched to a gene. The CDR3 reads CASSRWTREPTGELFF. For the CDR3, the DNA is TGTGCCAGCAGCAGATGGACTAGGGAACCCACCGGGGAGCTGTTTTTT.

The chain carries TRBV25-1 and TRBJ1-1; TRBD1 aligns across 7 bases. Germline V gene data show CDR1 as MGHDK and CDR2 as SYGVNS. Trimming took 7 bases from V and 0 from J; bases not matched to a gene: 8. This CDR3 contains 15 residues. The CDR3, as DNA: TGTGCCAGCACAAGACAGGGACCAATGAACACTGAAGCTTTCTTT. Amino acid sequence: CASTRQGPMNTEAFF.

The chain employs TRBV19 and TRBJ2-7; TRBD1 might be the D (6 bases). CDR3 length equals 14 residues. Trimming took off 4 bases at V and 0 bases at J, with 10 bases between the two ends. CDR1 is LNHDA and CDR2 is SQIVND in the germline V gene (reference sequence). CDR3 bases: TGTGCCAGTAGTAAACGACAGGCCTCCTACGAGCAGTACTTC. This encodes CASSKRQASYEQYF.